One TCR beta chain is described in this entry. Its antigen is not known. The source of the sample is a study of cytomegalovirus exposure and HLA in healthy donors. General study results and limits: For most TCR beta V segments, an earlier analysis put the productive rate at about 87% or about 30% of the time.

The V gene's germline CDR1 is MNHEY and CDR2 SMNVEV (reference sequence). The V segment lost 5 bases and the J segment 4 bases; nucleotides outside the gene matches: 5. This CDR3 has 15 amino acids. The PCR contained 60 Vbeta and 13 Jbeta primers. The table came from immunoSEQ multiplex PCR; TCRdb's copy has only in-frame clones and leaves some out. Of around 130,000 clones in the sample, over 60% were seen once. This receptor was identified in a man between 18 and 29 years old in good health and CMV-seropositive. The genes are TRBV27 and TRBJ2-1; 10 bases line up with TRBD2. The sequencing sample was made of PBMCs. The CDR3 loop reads CASSKRGGFYNEQFF. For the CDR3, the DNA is TGTGCCAGCAGTAAGCGGGGGGGCTTTTACAATGAGCAGTTCTTC.